These 10 T cell receptor beta chains share one sample of origin, sequenced in a study of T cell repertoires in cytomegalovirus infection. The antigens these receptors bind are not known. From the reads, TCRdb called clonotypes with MiXCR, one entry per CDR3 protein. Counted here are 100,000 or so distinct CDR3 sequences, 35% to 50% occurring once; the ten biggest clones make up roughly 74%. This specimen consisted of CD8+ T cells from cultured PBMCs, obtained from culture after CMV antigen stimulation. All receptors derive from a human donor in good health (CMV status not recorded). Some clones in this sample may be carry-over from other donors' samples.

This clonotype was picked up many times. This chain links TRBV3-1 with TRBJ1-3; D not certain. The germline gives CDR1 LGHDT, CDR2 YNNKEL (reference sequence). The CDR3 has 18 amino acids. V lost 0 bases and J 3 bases, leaving 18 bases between the germline ends. CDR3 residues: CASSQDGTAGLNGNTIYF. In DNA, the CDR3 is TGTGCCAGCAGCCAAGATGGAACCGCCGGCTTAAATGGAAACACCATATATTTT.

In its sample, this clonotype was seen a few times. This chain joins TRBV7-6 and TRBJ1-1; perhaps TRBD1 as D (5 bases). The V gene's germline CDR1 is SGHVS and CDR2 FNYEAQ. The CDR3 consists of 14 residues. V lost 6 bases, J lost 4 bases, and 15 bases lay in between. The CDR3 sequence: CASSEPGGLTEAFF. CDR3 bases: TGTGCCAGCAGTGAACCCGGGGGACTCACTGAAGCTTTCTTT.

The V and J genes are TRBV6-5 and TRBJ2-1, with TRBD1 as a possible D gene (6 bases). V was clipped by 2 bases and J by 1 base, with 9 bases between them. The CDR3 length is 15 residues. The germline V gene has CDR1 MNHEY and CDR2 SVGAGI. Here the CDR3 DNA reads TGTGCCAGCAGTTACGGTCAGGGGTCCTACAATGAGCAGTTCTTC. Protein: CASSYGQGSYNEQFF.

The J gene is TRBJ1-1, the V gene TRBV7-9; D gene uncertain. Trimming stripped 1 base from V and 6 bases from J, with 12 bases between. This CDR3 is 14 amino acids long. Germline V gives CDR1 SEHNR, CDR2 FQNEAQ (reference sequence). CDR3 coding DNA: TGTGCCAGCAGCTTAGTGAACCCTATTTCTGAAGCTTTCTTT. Amino acids: CASSLVNPISEAFF.

This clonotype was recorded at least ten times. A read error is likely, as this CDR3 ends without the conserved phenylalanine or tryptophan. No DNA is shown, since the ends of the CDR3 on it are uncertain; the CDR3 is the one TCRdb lists. The V gene is TRBV7-9, the J gene TRBJ1-1; the table gives TRBD1 as D, unverified against the DNA. Germline assignment: CDR1 SEHNR and CDR2 FQNEAQ (reference sequence). A total of 14 residues make up the CDR3, ends included. CDR3 protein: CASSVHDRGLGTEA.

This clonotype was seen a handful of times. The genes are TRBV29-1 and TRBJ2-7; D possibly corresponds to TRBD2 (7 bases). The CDR3 extends over 16 amino acids. Germline CDR1 SQVTM, CDR2 ANQGSEA. Trimming cost V 5 bases and J 0 bases, with 20 bases left between them. The CDR3 loop is CSVSARGRDISYEQYF. The CDR3 bases are TGCAGCGTTTCGGCGCGGGGGCGCGATATCTCCTACGAGCAGTACTTC.

The V and J genes are TRBV7-6 and TRBJ1-6; D is unclear. Trimming pared 5 bases from V and 6 bases from J, leaving 11 bases between. The CDR3 runs to 14 residues. Germline V lookup: CDR1 SGHVS, CDR2 FNYEAQ. The DNA for the CDR3 is TGTGCCAGCAGCCTAAGGACCTTTAATTCACCCCTCCACTTT. Protein product: CASSLRTFNSPLHF.

The chain couples TRBV12-3 or TRBV12-4 to TRBJ2-1; 7 bases align to TRBD1. This CDR3 contains 15 residues. The ends lost 6 bases at V and 3 bases at J; junction bases unmatched: 8. The CDR3: CASRTNRGSYNEQFF. Here the CDR3 DNA reads TGTGCCAGCAGGACGAACAGGGGAAGCTACAATGAGCAGTTCTTC.

A single count supports this clonotype. The V and J genes are TRBV2 and TRBJ2-1, with 7 bases fitting TRBD2. Germline CDR1 SNHLY, CDR2 FYNNEI. V lost 6 bases and J lost 5; bases outside the gene matches: 10. The CDR3 totals 15 residues. This CDR3 is CASSLEVGLNNEQFF. CDR3 sequence (DNA): TGTGCCAGCAGCTTAGAGGTGGGACTAAACAATGAGCAGTTCTTC.

The chain is built from TRBV7-4 and TRBJ2-7; D tentatively reads TRBD1 or TRBD2 (5 bases each). The CDR3 totals 14 residues. Germline V gene data show CDR1 as SGHVT and CDR2 as SQSDAQ. Trimming cost V 3 bases and J 6 bases, with 15 bases left between them. The CDR3 here is CASSFLAERGEQYF. The CDR3 coding sequence is TGTGCCAGCAGCTTCCTAGCAGAAAGGGGCGAGCAGTACTTC.